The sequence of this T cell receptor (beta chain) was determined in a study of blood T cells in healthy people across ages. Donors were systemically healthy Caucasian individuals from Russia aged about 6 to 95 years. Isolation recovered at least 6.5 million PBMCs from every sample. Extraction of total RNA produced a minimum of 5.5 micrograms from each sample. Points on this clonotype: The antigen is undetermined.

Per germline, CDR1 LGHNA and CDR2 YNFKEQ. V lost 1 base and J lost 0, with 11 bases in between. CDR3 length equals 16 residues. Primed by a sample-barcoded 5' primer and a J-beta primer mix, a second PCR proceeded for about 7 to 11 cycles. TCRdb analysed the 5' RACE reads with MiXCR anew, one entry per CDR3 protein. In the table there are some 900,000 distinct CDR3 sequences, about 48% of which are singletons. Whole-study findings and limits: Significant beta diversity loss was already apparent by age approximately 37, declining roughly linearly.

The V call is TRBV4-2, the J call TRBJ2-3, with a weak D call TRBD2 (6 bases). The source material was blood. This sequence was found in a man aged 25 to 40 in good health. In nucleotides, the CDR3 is TGTGCCAGCAGCCAAGTCTCAGCGGGTAGCACAGATACGCAGTATTTT. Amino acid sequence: CASSQVSAGSTDTQYF.